A selection of T cell receptor beta chains follows, all from one sample in a study of CD8+ T cells in alopecia areata. Assay used: immunoSEQ multiplex PCR; TCRdb lists only in-frame clones, some missing. The sample includes some 190,000 clones, roughly three fifths of them seen just once. This specimen consisted of CD4+ T cells sorted from blood, obtained at week 4, from a patient treated with tofacitinib. Receptors originate from a human donor with alopecia areata. The CDR3 runs from the conserved cysteine through the conserved F or W. The D gene is left open where the match is weak. Not all rows give a size; the values are once, few, many and, for expanded clones, a class.

v_call	clone_size	j_call	d_call	cdr3_nt	cdr3_aa
TRBV30	once	TRBJ2-7	NA	TGTGCCTGGAGTGGGCGTGCGGATCCGTCCTACGAGCAGTACTTC	CAWSGRADPSYEQYF
TRBV25-1	NA	TRBJ2-7	NA	TGTGCCAGCAGGGACTACTCCTACGAGCAGTACTTC	CASRDYSYEQYF
TRBV19	NA	TRBJ1-5	NA	TGTGCCAGTAGTATTCCCAATCAGCCCCAGCATTTT	CASSIPNQPQHF
TRBV29-1	NA	TRBJ2-3	NA	TGCAGCGTTGAGGGTGAGGGGACAGATACGCAGTATTTT	CSVEGEGTDTQYF
TRBV15	NA	TRBJ2-1	NA	TGTGCCACCAGCAGTTTTCCCGGAACCGAGCAGTTCTTC	CATSSFPGTEQFF
TRBV5-8	NA	TRBJ1-2	TRBD1	TGTGCCAGCAGCGAGTCGGACAGGGCTAACTATGGCTACACCTTC	CASSESDRANYGYTF
TRBV7-6	few	TRBJ1-5	NA	TGTGCCAGCAGCTTAGAGGGTCATCAGCCCCAGCATTTT	CASSLEGHQPQHF
TRBV29-1	few	TRBJ2-5	TRBD2	TGCAGCGCCGACAGCCCCGGGACTAGCGGGAGTGAGACCCAGTACTTC	CSADSPGTSGSETQYF
TRBV29-1	NA	TRBJ2-7	TRBD2	TGCAGCGTTAGGCTGGCTAGCGGGAGTGACGAGCAGTACTTC	CSVRLASGSDEQYF
TRBV6-5	NA	TRBJ2-3	TRBD2	TGTGCCAGCAGTTATGACCAGCGGGAGGGCCTTACGCAGTATTTT	CASSYDQREGLTQYF
TRBV2	NA	TRBJ2-7	NA	TGTGCCAGCAGTGTGGTGGGAGGCGCCCCCGAGCAGTACTTC	CASSVVGGAPEQYF
TRBV7-8	many	TRBJ1-1	NA	TGTGCCAGCTTGTTTAAGGGGGGCGGGGTGAACACTGAAGCTTTCTTT	CASLFKGGGVNTEAFF
TRBV23-1	NA	TRBJ2-7	NA	TGCGCCAGCAGTCAATCCGCCGAGCCGTCCCCCGTCTACGAGCAGTACTTC	CASSQSAEPSPVYEQYF
TRBV11-2	NA	TRBJ2-2	NA	TGTGCCAGCAGCTCTGTCGTGGGGTTGAACACCGGGGAGCTGTTTTTT	CASSSVVGLNTGELFF
TRBV23-1	NA	TRBJ2-7	TRBD1	TGCGCCAGCAGTCACGGGACAGGAGTCTACGAGCAGTACTTC	CASSHGTGVYEQYF
TRBV5-1	NA	TRBJ2-7	TRBD2	TGCGCCAGCAGCTTGGAACTAGCGGGGTACGAGCAGTACTTC	CASSLELAGYEQYF
TRBV7-9	NA	TRBJ1-6	NA	TGTGCCAGCAGCTTATCTACCCCCTCAAAGTCACCCCTCCACTTT	CASSLSTPSKSPLHF
TRBV15	NA	TRBJ2-1	NA	TGTGCCACCAGCAGAGATGCAGGGACCTACAATGAGCAGTTCTTC	CATSRDAGTYNEQFF
TRBV29-1	NA	TRBJ1-2	NA	TGCAGCGTCCTGGACGGAGTTGCTGGCTACACCTTC	CSVLDGVAGYTF
TRBV7-2	NA	TRBJ2-5	NA	TGTGCCAGCGGCGGGGGCCATTCCCGACTTTTAGAGACCCAGTACTTC	CASGGGHSRLLETQYF